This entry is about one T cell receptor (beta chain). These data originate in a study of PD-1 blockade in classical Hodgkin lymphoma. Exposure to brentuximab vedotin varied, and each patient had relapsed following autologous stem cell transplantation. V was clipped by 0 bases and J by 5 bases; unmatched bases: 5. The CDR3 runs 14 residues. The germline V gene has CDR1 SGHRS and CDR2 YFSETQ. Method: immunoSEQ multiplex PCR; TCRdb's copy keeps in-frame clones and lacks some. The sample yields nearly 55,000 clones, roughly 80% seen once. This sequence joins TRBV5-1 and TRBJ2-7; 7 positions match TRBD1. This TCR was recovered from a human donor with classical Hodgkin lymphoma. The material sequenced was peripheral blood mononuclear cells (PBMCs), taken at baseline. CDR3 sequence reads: CASSLGQGDNEQYV. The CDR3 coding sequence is TGCGCCAGCAGCTTGGGGCAGGGGGATAACGAGCAGTACGTC.